This T cell receptor (beta chain) was sequenced in a study of T cells after yellow fever vaccination. About the study: Preparation of the low-cell-number fractions used SMART-Seq v4 Ultra Low Input.

This clonotype was observed a few times. This CDR3 is 15 amino acids long. V lost 3 bases, J lost 7 bases, and 15 bases lay in between. TCRdb analysed the 5' RACE reads with MiXCR anew, one entry per CDR3 protein. The sample carries 300,000 to 400,000 distinct CDR3 sequences, 8% to 10% recorded once. The chain recombines TRBV12-3 or TRBV12-4 with TRBJ1-4, with D perhaps matching TRBD1 (5 bases). This specimen consisted of PBMCs, obtained on the day of the first yellow fever vaccination. This clonotype was sampled from a man aged 18 to 29 who received the YFV17D yellow fever vaccine. CDR3 nucleotide sequence: TGTGCCAGCAGTTTCGGCCCTGGGGGTGGTGAAAAACTGTTTTTT. Translating it yields CASSFGPGGGEKLFF.